This TCR beta chain appears in the sequencing data of a study of post-analysis software for immune sequencing data. Study-wide context: Several disease courses (relapsing-remitting, secondary progressive and progressive-relapsing) of multiple sclerosis were included. General study points: In multiple sclerosis, normalized Chao1 diversity was significantly below that of controls. The five TRBV segments detected at higher frequency in patients than in controls included TRBV5-6, TRBV5-1 and TRBV20-1. F measure showed strong co-clustering of same-batch samples.

This clonotype was found once. Antigen specificity is unknown. The CDR3 is 15 amino acids. Trimming cost V 9 bases and J 4 bases; bases outside gene matches: 12. Germline CDR1 LNHDA, CDR2 SQIVND (reference sequence). Every TCR beta cDNA library bore unique molecular identifiers. Each batch of roughly 0.9 to 10 million T cells produced some 450,000 cDNA molecules. TCRdb re-analysed the PCR reads in MiXCR, keeping a single row per CDR3 protein. The data contain around 440,000 distinct CDR3 sequences, around 40% of them singletons. The chain recombines TRBV19 with TRBJ2-1, with 7 nucleotides matching TRBD1. The TCR was taken from a girl between 10 and 17 years old with multiple sclerosis. The sequencing input was blood. The CDR3 spells CASSLTGSGYNEQFF. DNA for the CDR3: TGTGCCAGCAGTCTGACAGGGTCCGGGTACAATGAGCAGTTCTTC.